The entry below describes one T cell receptor beta chain. The antigen is unknown. The data were obtained in a study of cytomegalovirus exposure and HLA in healthy donors. Study details: Of 350 to 400 genotyped donors, 81% grouped in the Caucasian-associated ancestry cluster.

Researchers ran the PCR with 60 Vbeta and 13 Jbeta primers. Assay: immunoSEQ multiplex PCR; the TCRdb copy retains only in-frame clones and omits some. In all, the sample yields some 83,000 clones. The CDR3 extends over 14 amino acids. From germline, CDR1 is MRHNA and CDR2 SNTAGT. Trimming left V 2 bases short and J 7 bases short, with 14 bases between. There were likely unrecorded immune exposures, though donors were nominally healthy when sampled. Regarding the study as a whole: Researchers reported in a later analysis that a missense DCLRE1C variant was tied to TCR beta V- and J-gene trimming.

The chain is built from TRBV6-4 and TRBJ1-2; D is unclear. The TCR originated in a woman in her thirties in good health and CMV-seronegative. Material: PBMCs. As DNA, the CDR3 is TGTGCCAGCAGTGACCCGGACTGGGTTGGTGGCTACACCTTC. It specifies CASSDPDWVGGYTF.